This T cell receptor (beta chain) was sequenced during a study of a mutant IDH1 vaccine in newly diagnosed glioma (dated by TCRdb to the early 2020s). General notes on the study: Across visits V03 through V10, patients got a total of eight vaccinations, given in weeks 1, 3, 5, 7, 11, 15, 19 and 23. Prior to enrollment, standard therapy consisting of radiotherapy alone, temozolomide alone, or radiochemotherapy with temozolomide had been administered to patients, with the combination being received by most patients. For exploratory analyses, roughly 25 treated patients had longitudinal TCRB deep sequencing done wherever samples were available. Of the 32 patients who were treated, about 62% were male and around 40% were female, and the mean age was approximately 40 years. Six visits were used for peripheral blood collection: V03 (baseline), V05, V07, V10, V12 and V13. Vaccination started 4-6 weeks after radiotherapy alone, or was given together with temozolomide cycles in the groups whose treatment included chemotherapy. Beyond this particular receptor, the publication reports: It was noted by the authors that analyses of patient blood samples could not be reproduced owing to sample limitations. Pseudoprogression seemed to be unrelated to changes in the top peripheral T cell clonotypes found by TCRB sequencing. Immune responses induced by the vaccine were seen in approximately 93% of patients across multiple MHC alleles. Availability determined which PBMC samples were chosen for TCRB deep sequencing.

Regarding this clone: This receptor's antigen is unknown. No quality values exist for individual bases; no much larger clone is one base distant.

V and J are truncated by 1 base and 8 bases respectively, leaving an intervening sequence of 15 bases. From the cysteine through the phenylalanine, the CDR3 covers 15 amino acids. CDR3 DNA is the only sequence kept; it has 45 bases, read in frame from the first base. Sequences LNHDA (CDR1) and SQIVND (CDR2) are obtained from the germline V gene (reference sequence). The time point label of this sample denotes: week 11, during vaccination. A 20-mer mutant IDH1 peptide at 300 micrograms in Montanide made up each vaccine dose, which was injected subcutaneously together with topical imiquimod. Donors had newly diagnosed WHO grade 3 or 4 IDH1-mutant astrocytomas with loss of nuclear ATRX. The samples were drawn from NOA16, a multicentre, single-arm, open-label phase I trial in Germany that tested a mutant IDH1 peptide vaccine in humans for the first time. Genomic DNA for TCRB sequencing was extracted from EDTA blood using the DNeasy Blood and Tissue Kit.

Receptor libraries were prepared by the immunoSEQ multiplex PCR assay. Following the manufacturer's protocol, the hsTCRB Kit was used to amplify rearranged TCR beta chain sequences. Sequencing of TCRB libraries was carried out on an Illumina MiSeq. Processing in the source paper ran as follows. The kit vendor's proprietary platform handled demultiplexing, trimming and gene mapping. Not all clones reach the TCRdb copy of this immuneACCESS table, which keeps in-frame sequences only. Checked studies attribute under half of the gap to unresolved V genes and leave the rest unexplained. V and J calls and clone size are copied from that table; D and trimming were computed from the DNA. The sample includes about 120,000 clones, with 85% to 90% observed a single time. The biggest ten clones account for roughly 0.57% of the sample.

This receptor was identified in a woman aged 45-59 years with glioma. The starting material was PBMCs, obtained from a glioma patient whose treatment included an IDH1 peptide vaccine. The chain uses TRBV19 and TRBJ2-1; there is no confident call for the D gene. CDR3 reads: CASSIGPSVAHEQFF. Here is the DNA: TGTGCCAGTAGTATAGGACCCTCGGTAGCCCATGAGCAGTTCTTC.